Following are 23 T cell receptor beta chains from one sample sequenced in a study of cytomegalovirus exposure and HLA in healthy donors (dated by TCRdb to 2016 to 2017). The library was built by means of the immunoSEQ multiplex PCR assay. The multiplex PCR relied on a mix of 60 forward primers for TCR Vbeta segments and 13 reverse primers for TCR Jbeta segments. TCRdb holds this immuneACCESS table with in-frame rearrangements only. Some clones are missing; in checked studies, unresolved V genes explain under half, and the rest has no known cause. For this sample there are approximately 270,000 clones; 80% appear just once. The ten largest make up approximately 0.3% of the sample. Sequences were obtained from PBMCs. Receptors were obtained from a girl aged 2 to 9 in good health and CMV-seronegative.

J is TRBJ2-3 and V is TRBV2; D is ambiguous. CDR1 and CDR2 (germline): SNHLY, FYNNEI. The V and J ends lost 8 bases and 0 bases respectively, with 18 bases between them. The CDR3 covers 16 residues. CDR3 sequence: CASPQRRGSSTDTQYF. CDR3 nucleotides: TGTGCCAGCCCTCAGCGTCGCGGTTCCAGCACAGATACGCAGTATTTT.

The V gene is TRBV28, the J gene TRBJ2-6; no clear D. The CDR3 is 16 amino acids. Germline lookup yields CDR1 MDHEN and CDR2 SYDVKM. V lost 5 bases and J lost 1, with 12 bases in between. Written as DNA, the CDR3 is TGTGCCAGCAGTGCTTACAGTATTTCTGGGGCCAACGTCCTGACTTTC. Translated: CASSAYSISGANVLTF.

V and J are TRBV4-2 and TRBJ1-3; a possible D gene is TRBD1 (5 bases). The CDR3 extends over 15 amino acids. Between the trimmed V and J ends, which lost 0 bases and 3 bases, there was a span of 9 bases. Looked up from germline, CDR1 is LGHNA and CDR2 is YNFKEQ. CDR3 loop: CASSQDRGLGNTIYF. DNA of the CDR3: TGTGCCAGCAGCCAAGATAGGGGCCTTGGAAACACCATATATTTT.

The V and J genes are TRBV28 and TRBJ2-1; a weak D match, TRBD2 (5 bases). Trimming took 0 bases from V and 7 from J, leaving 10 bases between them. This CDR3 is built from 14 residues. Germline V gene lookup returns CDR1 MDHEN and CDR2 SYDVKM. The CDR3 reads CASSLWDGGNEQFF. The CDR3 region has the DNA TGTGCCAGCAGTTTATGGGACGGAGGTAATGAGCAGTTCTTC.

V and J are TRBV5-6 and TRBJ1-2; 9 bases align to TRBD1. The V segment lost 1 base and the J segment 0 bases; nucleotides outside the gene matches: 7. The CDR3 length is 17 residues. Germline V CDR1 and CDR2: SGHDT, YYEEEE. As DNA, the CDR3 is TGTGCCAGCAGCTTGAGCACAGGGGGCTCCTCTAACTATGGCTACACCTTC. This codes for CASSLSTGGSSNYGYTF.

This chain joins TRBV5-6 and TRBJ2-7; TRBD2 is a possible D gene (5 bases). Trimming pared 0 bases from V and 0 bases from J, leaving 10 bases between. Germline V CDR1 and CDR2: SGHDT, YYEEEE. This CDR3 contains 15 residues. This CDR3 is CASSLGPGSSYEQYF. DNA for the CDR3: TGTGCCAGCAGCTTGGGGCCGGGGTCCTCCTACGAGCAGTACTTC.

The chain recombines TRBV7-9 with TRBJ2-3; tentatively, D is TRBD2 (6 bases). Germline loops: CDR1 SEHNR, CDR2 FQNEAQ (reference sequence). CDR3 length: 17 amino acids. Between the trimmed V and J ends, which lost 1 base and 3 bases, there was a span of 17 bases. The CDR3 region is CASSLVRPREVTDTQYF. The CDR3 DNA follows: TGTGCCAGCAGCTTAGTCCGGCCCAGGGAGGTTACAGATACGCAGTATTTT.

The rearrangement links TRBV7-3 to TRBJ2-3; 10 bases line up with TRBD2. Germline CDR1 reads SGHTA; CDR2 reads FQGTGA. V gave up 1 base and J gave up 0 bases; unmatched junction bases: 7. The length of the CDR3 is 18 residues. Written as DNA, the CDR3 is TGTGCCAGCAGCTTAAGAGCTAGCGGGGGACTTAGCACAGATACGCAGTATTTT. This gives the protein CASSLRASGGLSTDTQYF.

The chain has TRBV7-9 and TRBJ2-7; D gene ambiguous. The CDR3 sequence is 17 residues long. The V gene's germline CDR1 is SEHNR and CDR2 FQNEAQ (reference sequence). The ends were cut back, 5 bases at V and 5 bases at J, with 25 bases in the middle. CDR3: CASSTLSLTLPDNEQYF. The CDR3 DNA reads TGTGCCAGCAGCACCCTCTCACTTACCCTCCCCGACAACGAGCAGTACTTC.

This clone was seen a few times. The chain recombines TRBV5-4 with TRBJ2-1; maybe TRBD1 (6 bases). The germline gives CDR1 SGHNT, CDR2 YYREEE (reference sequence). The CDR3 has 15 amino acids. The V and J ends lost 0 bases and 0 bases respectively, with 7 bases between them. Written as DNA, the CDR3 is TGTGCCAGCAGCTTGGGACAGGTCTCCTACAATGAGCAGTTCTTC. Residues: CASSLGQVSYNEQFF. The full variable domain, completed using reference TRBV5-4 and TRBJ2-1, is ETGVTQSPTHLIKTRGQQVTLRCSSQSGHNTVSWYQQALGQGPQFIFQYYREEENGRGNFPPRFSGLQFPNYSSELNVNALELDDSALYLCASSLGQVSYNEQFFGPGTRLTVL.

In regard to this clone: Compared with germline, one end of the junction differs, possibly owing to a read error. The same CDR3 arises from other DNA sequences in this sample as well. The rearrangement links TRBV10-3 to TRBJ2-6, with D perhaps TRBD2 (5 bases). The V gene's germline CDR1 is ENHRY and CDR2 SYGVKD. This CDR3 has 16 amino acids. The CDR3 nucleotides read TGTGCCATCAGTGAGGAACCTATGTCCGGGGTCAACGTCCTGACTTTC. This translates into CAISEEPMSGVNVLTF.

In its sample, this clone was seen a few times. This rearrangement joins TRBV13 to TRBJ1-1, with D maybe TRBD1 (5 bases). Trimming pared 5 bases from V and 2 bases from J, leaving 9 bases between. Germline V gene sequence: CDR1 PRHDT, CDR2 FYEKMQ (reference sequence). The CDR3 contains 13 residues. The CDR3 spells CASSLTGNTEAFF. CDR3 sequence (DNA): TGTGCCAGCAGCCTCACAGGAAACACTGAAGCTTTCTTT. Using reference TRBV13 and TRBJ1-1 for the parts outside the CDR3, the full variable domain is AAGVIQSPRHLIKEKRETATLKCYPIPRHDTVYWYQQGPGQDPQFLISFYEKMQSDKGSIPDRFSAQQFSDYHSELNMSSLELGDSALYFCASSLTGNTEAFFGQGTRLTVV.

The V call is TRBV5-1, the J call TRBJ2-2; TRBD1 aligns across 7 bases. The CDR3 contains 16 residues. CDR1 is SGHRS and CDR2 is YFSETQ in the germline V gene. Trimming took 4 bases from V and 4 from J; bases not matched to a gene: 10. The CDR3 loop is CASSPATGTLTGELFF. The CDR3 region has the DNA TGCGCCAGCAGCCCCGCGACAGGGACCCTCACCGGGGAGCTGTTTTTT.

The genes are TRBV7-2 and TRBJ2-3; no reliable D call. This CDR3 comprises 14 residues. Looked up from germline, CDR1 is SGHTA and CDR2 is FQGNSA. Trimming cost V 4 bases and J 2 bases, with 10 bases left between them. CDR3 loop: CASSYTPATDTQYF. The CDR3 nucleotides are TGTGCCAGCAGCTACACCCCCGCCACAGATACGCAGTATTTT.

The chain carries TRBV6-4 and TRBJ2-7; tentatively, D is TRBD1 (5 bases). The CDR3 consists of 13 residues. Trimming removed 8 bases from V and 3 bases from J, with 14 bases in between. Per the germline V gene, CDR1 is MRHNA and CDR2 is SNTAGT. CDR3 sequence: CASGALDRYEQYF. Here the CDR3 DNA reads TGTGCCAGCGGGGCCTTAGATCGCTACGAGCAGTACTTC.

This sequence joins TRBV7-8 and TRBJ1-2; D perhaps matches TRBD1 (6 bases). The CDR3 has 15 amino acids. V lost 5 bases to trimming and J lost 3 bases, with 16 bases between them. Germline-derived CDR1 and CDR2 are SGHVS and FQNEAQ. The CDR3 loop is CASSLSLGGHYGYTF. CDR3 DNA: TGTGCCAGCAGCCTATCCCTTGGGGGCCACTATGGCTACACCTTC.

This rearrangement joins TRBV27 to TRBJ2-7; 9 bases fit TRBD1. Germline V gives CDR1 MNHEY, CDR2 SMNVEV (reference sequence). J gave up 1 base and V 5 bases, and 6 bases lay outside the gene matches. This CDR3 has 15 residues. DNA of the CDR3: TGTGCCAGCAGTCCCGAGACAGGGGGTTCCTACGAGCAGTACTTC. It yields the protein CASSPETGGSYEQYF.

This chain links TRBV28 with TRBJ1-5; no clear D. CDR3 length equals 14 residues. V dropped 6 bases and J dropped 3 bases, with 12 bases sitting between them. CDR1 and CDR2 from the germline V gene are MDHEN and SYDVKM. CDR3 residues: CASRIEGHNQPQHF. CDR3 DNA sequence: TGTGCCAGCAGGATAGAGGGCCACAATCAGCCCCAGCATTTT.

The V gene is TRBV4-1, the J gene TRBJ2-7, with 7 positions matching TRBD1. CDR3 length: 16 residues. Trimming removed 1 base from V and 0 bases from J; junction bases left unmatched: 6. Germline CDR1 is MGHRA and CDR2 is YSYEKL. DNA of the CDR3: TGCGCCAGCAGCCAAGGATACAGGGGCCCCTCCTACGAGCAGTACTTC. Translated: CASSQGYRGPSYEQYF.

The chain joins TRBV27 to TRBJ2-7; 7 bases are a match to TRBD1. The CDR3 totals 14 residues. CDR1 is MNHEY, CDR2 SMNVEV, per germline (reference sequence). The V gene end was trimmed by 5 bases and the J gene end by 5 bases; junction bases not matched to a gene: 9. The DNA for the CDR3 is TGTGCCAGCAGTCTAGACAGGGCATGGGACGAGCAGTACTTC. It encodes CASSLDRAWDEQYF.

This chain connects TRBV30 to TRBJ1-2; D is ambiguous. CDR1 is GTSNPN and CDR2 is SVGIG in the germline V gene (reference sequence). V was pared by 3 bases and J by 3 bases, with 8 bases between. The CDR3 is 12 residues long. This CDR3 reads CAWSPRDYGYTF. CDR3 DNA: TGTGCCTGGAGCCCACGCGACTATGGCTACACCTTC. The whole variable domain, filled in from reference TRBV30 and TRBJ1-2, reads SQTIHQWPATLVQPVGSPLSLECTVEGTSNPNLYWYRQAAGRGLQLLFYSVGIGQISSEVPQNLSASRPQDRQFILSSKKLLLSDSGFYLCAWSPRDYGYTFGSGTRLTVV.

V is TRBV29-1 and J is TRBJ2-7; D might be TRBD1 (6 bases). Per germline, CDR1 SQVTM and CDR2 ANQGSEA. The V end was cut by 2 bases, the J end by 0 bases, with 14 bases between. This CDR3 comprises 15 residues. Here the CDR3 reads CSVELLLRGSYEQYF. In DNA form, the CDR3 reads TGCAGCGTTGAACTCCTTCTCAGGGGCTCCTACGAGCAGTACTTC.

This clone was found a few times. The V gene is TRBV28, the J gene TRBJ2-1; D is uncertain. The CDR3 spans 12 residues. CDR1 and CDR2 from the germline V gene are MDHEN and SYDVKM. The V and J ends lost 4 bases and 12 bases respectively, with 13 bases between them. The CDR3 nucleotides are TGTGCCAGCAGTTCCCGACTCGCGCCGCAGTTCTTC. Protein: CASSSRLAPQFF.